This T cell receptor (beta chain) was sequenced in a study of human T cells and chemical hapten exposure. This clonotype was recorded a few times. TCRdb re-called the RACE reads with MiXCR, one entry per CDR3 protein. The top ten hold more than 5.5% of the sample, which has approximately 350,000 distinct CDR3 sequences, roughly 6% seen once. Time point indicated: patch test 2, 6 weeks after DPC sensitization. The treatment denotes: therapeutic diphenylcyclopropenone sensitization with weekly scalp DPC. The material sequenced was whole blood, taken in connection with sensitization to the hapten diphenylcyclopropenone (DPC). This sequence originates from a woman aged 18-29 years with alopecia areata. Some clones in this sample may be carry-over from other donors' samples.

DNA for the CDR3: TGTGCCAGCAGTTCGACAGGGGATGAGGCAGATACGCAGTATTTT. The encoded protein is CASSSTGDEADTQYF. This sequence joins TRBV27 and TRBJ2-3, with 8 bases fitting TRBD1. CDR3 length: 15 residues. Germline V gives CDR1 MNHEY, CDR2 SMNVEV (reference sequence). The ends lost 4 bases at V and 4 bases at J; junction bases unmatched: 7.